This TCR beta chain was captured in a study of OX40 agonist ivuxolimab in advanced cancers. Regarding the study in general: Ivuxolimab was a fully human IgG2 agonistic monoclonal antibody targeting the costimulatory receptor OX40 (CD134). Intravenous ivuxolimab was administered to patients every 2 weeks at six dose levels: 0.01, 0.1, 0.3, 1.5, 3 and 10 mg/kg. Of the roughly 54 dose-escalation patients, hepatocellular carcinoma was present in around 20, melanoma in some 15, renal cell carcinoma in 9 and head and neck cancer in 9. A male proportion of under 85% and a mean age of approximately 58 years, ranging from about 23 to 79, were recorded for the dose-escalation cohort. Prior anti-PD-1, anti-PD-L1 or anti-CTLA-4 therapy was permitted, and about two fifths of dose-escalation patients had received checkpoint inhibitors. Three dose-escalation patients achieved partial responses, one with hepatocellular carcinoma and two with cutaneous melanoma. The point of sequencing TCRbeta in the periphery was to test whether ivuxolimab changed TCR sequence diversity and drove clonal T-cell expansion. The paper reports the monotherapy dose-escalation portion (N = 52 patients) of the phase I ivuxolimab trial. The investigation overall reported the following: After ivuxolimab, expanded clones were on average more numerous among CD8+ T cells than among CD4+ T cells. Low levels of normalized T-cell clonal expansion were also seen in some patients who did not respond. At doses from 0.1 to 3.0 mg/kg, clonal expansion was seen in both CD4+ and CD8+ blood T cells between baseline and week 6. Antigen specificity was not determined for the clonally expanded peripheral T cells. In the 0.1-3.0 mg/kg groups, partial responders had among the lowest normalized peripheral clonal expansion, particularly in CD8+ T cells.

The trial excluded patients who had a history of autoimmune disease or who were on systemic immunosuppression. Peripheral blood for TCR sequencing was drawn from every dose cohort at baseline, at cycle 4 day 1 and at cycle 7 day 1. Samples were obtained from an open-label, multicenter, first-in-human phase I dose-escalation trial of ivuxolimab. Adults with locally advanced or metastatic head and neck squamous cell, hepatocellular, melanoma or renal cell carcinoma were enrolled in the trial. Before TCR sequencing, CD4+ T cells and CD8+ T cells from peripheral blood were sorted into separate populations. To sequence the TCRbeta CDR3 region, genomic DNA was isolated from the sorted cells. The immunoSEQ Assay was used for sequencing of TCRbeta CDR3 regions. The clones in this table, taken by TCRdb from immuneACCESS, are in-frame only. Not every clone is retained; where verified, under half of the shortfall comes from an unresolved V gene, and the cause of the rest is unknown. The sample data list about 51,000 clones, and approximately 84% of these were observed just once. Jointly, the top ten make up less than 4% of the sample.

The CDR3 runs 12 residues from the cysteine to the phenylalanine. Only the CDR3 part of the read is kept: 36 bases, read in frame from the first base. Trimming at the junction amounts to 10 bases on V and 3 bases on J, and the germline ends lie 12 bases apart. CDR1 and CDR2, per the germline V gene, are MNHEY and SVGAGI. Notes on this clone: Its specific antigen is unknown. No much larger clone is present one base from it, and per-base qualities are unavailable.

This TCR came from an adult with an advanced solid tumor such as melanoma, head and neck, liver or kidney cancer. Specimen: CD4+ or CD8+ T cells sorted from blood, collected in a trial of the OX40 agonist ivuxolimab. The sequence links TRBV6-5 to TRBJ1-1; no D gene call is confident. The CDR3 protein sequence reads: CATTPHHTEAFF. The base sequence is TGTGCCACTACGCCTCATCACACTGAAGCTTTCTTT.